The source of this T cell receptor (beta chain) is a study of blood T cell repertoires in COVID-19. As for the study in general: Samples taken during acute and convalescent COVID-19 were collected in the United States, Italy and Spain. PBMCs, B-cell-depleted T cells, or T cells were the source of the cDNA or gDNA that made up the material.

The ends were cut back, 1 base at V and 5 bases at J, with 20 bases in the middle. CDR3 length: 17 amino acids. CDR1 and CDR2 (germline): LGHNA, YSLEER. Per the authors' pipeline: Estimation of nucleated cell counts relied on the amplification of reference gene primers. Data came from immunoSEQ multiplex PCR; TCRdb stores just in-frame clones and leaves some out. V and J calls and clone size are copied from that table; D and trimming were computed from the DNA. The repertoire holds approximately 58,000 clones, 75% to 80% seen once, with around 42% in the top ten. The TCR sequence derives from a man between 65 and 79 years old with active or convalescent COVID-19. V and J are TRBV4-3 and TRBJ1-2; D unresolved. Input material: peripheral blood. CDR3 coding DNA: TGCGCCAGCAGCCAAGGGTGGGCGGGAGGCCCATCTTATGGCTACACCTTC. Its translation: CASSQGWAGGPSYGYTF.